This TCR beta chain was observed in a study of cytotoxic CD8 clonotypes in ibrutinib-treated CLL (dated by TCRdb to the early 2020s). Describing the broader study: The cohort had 11 relapsed/refractory and roughly 15 treatment-naive patients; about 17 were IGHV unmutated. Responses were partial in roughly 24 patients and complete in 2; after median approximately 69 months follow-up, around 15 stayed in remission and 12 progressed. Response samples were taken after a median of roughly a year on treatment, ranging from about 6 to 36 months. On average, each sample yielded 250,000 to 300,000 productive templates and tens of thousands of productive rearrangements. Longitudinal samples were obtainable from about 30% of the roughly 90 participants in the trial. Cryopreserved peripheral blood mononuclear cells were obtained before treatment, at response, and at either sustained remission or disease progression. Every remission and progressive disease sample was obtained while ibrutinib was still being received by the patients.

The germline V gene provides CDR1 SGHVS and CDR2 FNYEAQ. Relative to germline, V is missing 5 bases and J is missing 5 bases, with 14 bases of the junction outside any gene match. There are 16 amino acids in the CDR3, from cysteine to phenylalanine inclusive. Kept here is only the CDR3 DNA, which spans 48 bases and is read in frame from base 1. The study at large found these results: Sampling times were not matched between sustained-remission and progressing patients, and lymph node repertoires were not studied. Public clonotypes were rare and either shrank or stayed stable during treatment, and the rise in clonality at ibrutinib response reflected expansion of private clonotypes. At baseline, clonality was higher than in age-matched healthy donors and showed a strong correlation with circulating CD8+ T-cell counts. Clonality rose at ibrutinib response, remained stable during sustained remission, and dropped back toward baseline at progression.

The time point label, read with the paper, signifies: around 2 years on ibrutinib. Roughly 2.2 micrograms of genomic DNA were extracted from cryopreserved PBMCs for TCR beta library preparation. High-throughput TCR beta sequencing was performed on longitudinal blood samples from CLL patients receiving ibrutinib monotherapy. Patients were enrolled in a phase 2 open-label single-center ibrutinib monotherapy trial. The goal of deep resolution MiSeq sequencing was a depth between 1 in 1 million and 1 in 200,000 T cells, and coverage averaged 10x per clonotype. The immunoSEQ hsTCRB Kit was used to generate TCR beta libraries. On the authors' methods: Data were analyzed with ImmunoSEQ Data Assistant and ImmunoSEQ Analyzer, with V, D and J genes assigned per IMGT definitions. Clonality, which ranges from 0 to 1, was calculated as one minus the normalized Shannon entropy of productive rearrangement frequencies. Only overrepresented clonotypes making up at least 0.05% of each patient's repertoire were included in the public clonotype analysis. Repertoires from 10 to 15 age-matched healthy donors in immuneACCESS were used as clonality controls. TCRdb took this table from immuneACCESS and kept in-frame rearrangements with V and J called. Such tables lack part of the clones; where checked against another copy, unresolved V genes explain under half of the gap, and the rest is unexplained. The D gene and trimming were derived from the DNA, and the V and J assignments and clone size from that table. The sample profile shows approximately 210,000 clones; around 70% of them were found once. The ten largest clones take up under 15% of the sample.

With respect to this clone: Its cognate antigen has yet to be identified. The sample holds no much larger clone one base away, and base qualities are not on file.

Here the sequenced sample was PBMCs, taken after 24 months of ibrutinib treatment. The receptor comes from a human donor with chronic lymphocytic leukemia. This chain is built from TRBV7-6 and TRBJ2-5, and TRBD1 aligns with 7 junction nucleotides. At the DNA level, the sequence is TGTGCCAGCAGCCTCCAATTTAGACAGGGCAGGGAGACCCAGTACTTC. Translated, this gives CASSLQFRQGRETQYF.